Below, 9 T cell receptor beta chains from the same sample are listed, as sequenced in a study of siplizumab effects on memory and regulatory T cells. The table came from immunoSEQ multiplex PCR; TCRdb's copy has only in-frame clones and leaves some out. The top ten clones hold roughly 0.033% of a sample with some 100,000 clones, roughly 96% of them seen once. Sequencing used naive CD4+ T cells sorted from blood. All receptors come from a human donor in good health.

V and J are TRBV18 and TRBJ1-6; D unclear. The CDR3 spans 18 residues. Germline-derived CDR1 and CDR2 are KGHSH and LQKENI. V lost 2 bases, J lost 5 bases, and 19 bases lay in between. CDR3 sequence: CASSPTRMAPSDNSPLHF. The DNA of the CDR3 is TGTGCCAGCTCACCAACCCGGATGGCCCCAAGTGATAATTCACCCCTCCACTTT.

This clone is a singleton in its sample. The CDR3 DNA reads as TGCAGTGCGTACAGGGACTATGGCTACACCTTC. Translating it yields CSAYRDYGYTF. J is TRBJ1-2 and V is TRBV20-1, with a weak D call TRBD1 (6 bases). V gave up 6 bases and J gave up 3 bases, with 8 bases separating them. CDR3 size: 11 residues. Germline-derived CDR1 and CDR2 are DFQATT and SNEGSKA (reference sequence).

The V and J genes are TRBV21-1 and TRBJ2-3. TRBV21-1 counts as a pseudogene. The CDR3 is 12 amino acids. The CDR3 is CASSNFTDTQYF. The CDR3 DNA sequence: TGTGCCAGCAGCAACTTTACGGATACGCAGTATTTT.

The V and J genes are TRBV5-1 and TRBJ1-1; 8 bases fit TRBD1. Trimming took 0 bases from V and 0 from J; bases not matched to a gene: 7. The CDR3 loop spans 17 amino acids. Germline CDR1 reads SGHRS; CDR2 reads YFSETQ. CDR3 protein: CASSLVAGGAMNTEAFF. The CDR3 nucleotides read TGCGCCAGCAGCTTGGTCGCAGGGGGCGCCATGAACACTGAAGCTTTCTTT.

This chain connects TRBV4-3 to TRBJ1-1, with D tentatively TRBD1 (6 bases). The germline gives CDR1 LGHNA, CDR2 YSLEER. This CDR3 is built from 15 residues. Trimming took off 4 bases at V and 3 bases at J, with 15 bases between the two ends. The CDR3 region is CASSPGGGGDTEAFF. The DNA of the CDR3 is TGCGCCAGCAGCCCCGGAGGGGGAGGGGACACTGAAGCTTTCTTT.

V gene TRBV7-2 combines with J gene TRBJ2-7; maybe TRBD1 (7 bases). V shed 4 bases and J shed 6 bases, with 19 bases lying between them. The germline gives CDR1 SGHTA, CDR2 FQGNSA. The CDR3 totals 15 residues. The CDR3 sequence is CASSSSWQGGPEQYF. Written as DNA, the CDR3 is TGTGCCAGCAGCTCTAGCTGGCAGGGGGGCCCCGAGCAGTACTTC.

The V gene is TRBV5-1, the J gene TRBJ2-7; TRBD2 agrees at 10 bases. J was trimmed by 4 bases and V by 4 bases; bases with no gene match: 8. CDR3 length: 15 amino acids. In germline, CDR1 is SGHRS, CDR2 YFSETQ. The CDR3 reads CASSASSGGAYEQYF. The DNA for the CDR3 is TGCGCCAGCAGCGCTAGCAGCGGGGGGGCTTACGAGCAGTACTTC.

This rearrangement joins TRBV10-3 to TRBJ2-1; 7 bases match TRBD2. From germline, CDR1 is ENHRY and CDR2 SYGVKD. This CDR3 is built from 15 residues. Trimming took 6 bases from V and 2 from J; bases not matched to a gene: 7. The CDR3 DNA follows: TGTGCCATCAGCCCGACCGGGACTACCTACAATGAGCAGTTCTTC. Translating gives CAISPTGTTYNEQFF.

This clone was found once. The chain carries TRBV7-9 and TRBJ1-1; TRBD1 might be the D (5 bases). The CDR3 has 18 residues. V lost 2 bases to trimming and J lost 13 bases, with 32 bases between them. Germline loops: CDR1 SEHNR, CDR2 FQNEAQ (reference sequence). DNA of the CDR3: TGTGCCAGCAGCTTAAATTATGGTGTTCGGGACCGCTATGAAGTTGGTTTCTTT. It specifies CASSLNYGVRDRYEVGFF.